The 24 T cell receptor beta chains in this list originate from one sample, sequenced in a study of blood T cell repertoires in COVID-19. Generated by immunoSEQ multiplex PCR, the TCRdb table keeps only in-frame clones and is missing some. The table includes some 15,000 clones, 80% to 90% detected once. The source material was peripheral blood. The receptors were sampled from a woman aged 60-75 years with acute or convalescent COVID-19.

The chain uses TRBV24-1 and TRBJ2-5; no reliable D call. V was trimmed by 6 bases and J by 4 bases, leaving 11 bases between them. The CDR3 has 13 residues. Germline CDR1 KGHDR, CDR2 SFDVKD. The CDR3 protein is CATSPQYVETQYF. DNA for the CDR3: TGTGCCACCAGTCCCCAGTATGTAGAGACCCAGTACTTC.

The V call is TRBV7-2, the J call TRBJ1-2; D remains unclear. V was trimmed by 0 bases and J by 5 bases, leaving 10 bases between them. The CDR3 is 14 amino acids. The germline CDR1 and CDR2 sequences are SGHTA and FQGNSA. The CDR3 DNA follows: TGTGCCAGCAGCTTAGCAAACGGGAGATATGGCTACACCTTC. This gives the protein CASSLANGRYGYTF. Full variable domain (missing parts from reference TRBV7-2 and TRBJ1-2): GAGVSQSPSNKVTEKGKDVELRCDPISGHTALYWYRQSLGQGLEFLIYFQGNSAPDKSGLPSDRFSAERTGGSVSTLTIQRTQQEDSAVYLCASSLANGRYGYTFGSGTRLTVV.

This clone was observed once. This rearrangement joins TRBV6-6 to TRBJ1-3; D is unresolved. Germline CDR1 reads MNHNY; CDR2 reads SVGAGI (reference sequence). The CDR3 sequence is 16 residues long. V was clipped by 0 bases and J by 0 bases, with 9 bases between them. For the CDR3, the DNA is TGTGCCAGCAGTTACTCCCGTCCCCGCTCTGGAAACACCATATATTTT. Protein product: CASSYSRPRSGNTIYF.

The chain carries TRBV29-1 and TRBJ2-1; 16 nucleotides align to TRBD2. This CDR3 comprises 17 residues. J gave up 3 bases and V 4 bases, and 6 bases lay outside the gene matches. The germline V gene has CDR1 SQVTM and CDR2 ANQGSEA. CDR3 loop: CSVAGLAGGPNYNEQFF. Written as DNA, the CDR3 is TGCAGCGTTGCGGGACTAGCGGGGGGGCCTAACTACAATGAGCAGTTCTTC.

This CDR3 reads CASRPTGADTQYF. The CDR3 DNA is TGTGCCAGCAGACCCACAGGGGCAGATACGCAGTATTTT. The rearrangement uses TRBV11-2 and TRBJ2-3; TRBD1 matches 7 bases. Germline V gene lookup returns CDR1 SGHAT and CDR2 FQNNGV. Losses at the gene ends were 6 bases for V and 4 bases for J; bases not matched to a gene: 4. The CDR3 runs 13 residues.

The chain couples TRBV2 to TRBJ2-7, with TRBD1 as a possible D gene (5 bases). CDR1 is SNHLY, CDR2 FYNNEI, per germline. Trimming cost V 9 bases and J 0 bases, with 12 bases left between them. This CDR3 contains 13 residues. CDR3 protein: CASLGAASYEQYF. The CDR3, as DNA: TGTGCCAGTCTAGGGGCCGCCTCCTACGAGCAGTACTTC. Full variable domain (remainder filled in from reference TRBV2 and TRBJ2-7): EPEVTQTPSHQVTQMGQEVILRCVPISNHLYFYWYRQILGQKVEFLVSFYNNEISEKSEIFDDQFSVERPDGSNFTLKIRSTKLEDSAMYFCASLGAASYEQYFGPGTRLTVT.

The chain is built from TRBV7-8 and TRBJ1-4; no firm D call. V was cut by 0 bases and J by 12 bases, with 8 bases left in between. CDR1 is SGHVS and CDR2 is FQNEAQ in the germline V gene. The CDR3 has 12 amino acids. CDR3: CASSLAEGQLFF. For the CDR3, the DNA is TGTGCCAGCAGCTTAGCGGAGGGTCAACTGTTTTTT.

This clone occurred a few times. The genes are TRBV27 and TRBJ2-7, with TRBD1 matching 9 bases. Germline trimming cut 3 bases from V and 1 base from J; bases unmatched to any gene: 19. Germline V gives CDR1 MNHEY, CDR2 SMNVEV (reference sequence). This CDR3 contains 20 residues. The CDR3 loop reads CASSLRLPGQGLGGSYEQYF. Here the CDR3 DNA reads TGTGCCAGCAGTTTGCGCCTTCCGGGACAGGGTTTAGGGGGGTCCTACGAGCAGTACTTC.

The chain links TRBV7-2 to TRBJ2-1, with TRBD2 matching over 9 bases. The CDR3 contains 14 residues. Per germline, CDR1 SGHTA and CDR2 FQGNSA. V was clipped by 0 bases and J by 10 bases; unmatched bases: 4. This CDR3 reads CASSLAIAGGEQFF. The CDR3 nucleotides are TGTGCCAGCAGCTTAGCCATTGCGGGAGGGGAGCAGTTCTTC.

The chain joins TRBV10-2 to TRBJ2-1; D gene ambiguous. V was pared by 6 bases and J by 0 bases, with 6 bases between. Germline V gene lookup returns CDR1 WSHSY and CDR2 SAAADI. CDR3 length: 13 residues. The CDR3 is CASSPRSYNEQFF. In DNA, the CDR3 is TGCGCCAGCAGCCCCCGCTCCTACAATGAGCAGTTCTTC.

The chain has TRBV28 and TRBJ2-5, with a possible D match to TRBD1 (5 bases). Germline loops: CDR1 MDHEN, CDR2 SYDVKM. The CDR3 runs to 16 residues. Trimming shortened V by 2 bases and J by 0 bases, and 13 bases separated the two germline ends. The CDR3: CASSLISLGDQETQYF. The CDR3 DNA follows: TGTGCCAGCAGTTTAATCTCATTAGGGGACCAAGAGACCCAGTACTTC.

J is TRBJ1-2 and V is TRBV5-6; 7 bases match TRBD1. V trimming: 0 bases; J trimming: 4 bases; junction bases outside the gene matches: 9. Germline CDR1 SGHDT, CDR2 YYEEEE. The CDR3 spans 16 residues. This CDR3 is CASSLVGGGDGYGYTF. The CDR3 DNA is TGTGCCAGCAGCTTGGTTGGAGGGGGCGACGGCTATGGCTACACCTTC.

The chain is built from TRBV18 and TRBJ2-3; D is unresolved. Germline V CDR1 and CDR2: KGHSH, LQKENI. The ends were cut back, 2 bases at V and 0 bases at J, with 6 bases in the middle. This CDR3 is built from 14 residues. CDR3 DNA sequence: TGTGCCAGCTCACCAACAGCTAGCACAGATACGCAGTATTTT. Residues: CASSPTASTDTQYF.

In this sample, this clone turned up once. The chain is built from TRBV6-5 and TRBJ1-5; D is uncertain. The CDR3 contains 13 residues. Germline values: CDR1 MNHEY, CDR2 SVGAGI. Trimming cost V 5 bases and J 7 bases, with 12 bases left between them. This CDR3 is CASSQEPGQPQHF. CDR3 nucleotide sequence: TGTGCCAGCAGTCAGGAACCAGGCCAGCCCCAGCATTTT.

The V and J genes are TRBV11-2 and TRBJ2-7; 12 bases fit TRBD2. J lost 3 bases, V lost 1 base, and 4 bases had no gene match. This CDR3 is 16 amino acids long. CDR1 and CDR2 (germline): SGHAT, FQNNGV. The CDR3 loop reads CASSLATSGSVYEQYF. For the CDR3, the DNA is TGTGCCAGCAGCTTAGCGACTAGCGGGAGTGTCTACGAGCAGTACTTC.

The chain links TRBV5-1 to TRBJ1-1; 7 bases are shared with TRBD1. CDR1 and CDR2 (germline): SGHRS, YFSETQ. With V trimmed by 0 bases and J by 6 bases, 8 bases remained unmatched. The CDR3 loop spans 15 amino acids. DNA of the CDR3: TGCGCCAGCAGCTTGGGGGGGACAGCTAGCGCTGAAGCTTTCTTT. This translates into CASSLGGTASAEAFF.

The chain combines TRBV12-3 or TRBV12-4 with TRBJ1-2; D is perhaps TRBD1 (5 bases). Trimming left V 3 bases short and J 13 bases short, with 15 bases between. The CDR3 contains 12 residues. The CDR3 protein is CASSFYGDYGTF. The CDR3, as DNA: TGTGCCAGCAGTTTTTACGGGGACTACGGCACCTTC.

The V call is TRBV4-2, the J call TRBJ1-2; 10 bases are shared with TRBD1. The CDR3 totals 15 residues. Losses at the gene ends were 4 bases for V and 2 bases for J; bases not matched to a gene: 4. Per germline, CDR1 LGHNA and CDR2 YNFKEQ. The CDR3 spells CASSPRDRGNYGYTF. The CDR3, as DNA: TGTGCCAGCAGCCCACGGGACAGGGGAAACTATGGCTACACCTTC.

V is TRBV19 and J is TRBJ1-5; possible D gene TRBD1, 5 bases. Germline V CDR1 and CDR2: LNHDA, SQIVND (reference sequence). The CDR3 consists of 15 residues. V dropped 8 bases and J dropped 0 bases, with 14 bases sitting between them. DNA for the CDR3: TGTGCCAGTGGGGACCGGGGGGTTAGCAATCAGCCCCAGCATTTT. This encodes CASGDRGVSNQPQHF.

The rearrangement uses TRBV18 and TRBJ2-1; TRBD2 aligns across 8 bases. Germline V gene lookup returns CDR1 KGHSH and CDR2 LQKENI. The CDR3 consists of 17 residues. J lost 8 bases, V lost 3 bases, and 15 bases had no gene match. This CDR3 is CASSPPRGTRFFYEQFF. The CDR3 region has the DNA TGTGCCAGCTCACCCCCACGCGGGACTAGATTTTTTTATGAGCAGTTCTTC. The full variable domain, its missing parts supplied by reference TRBV18 and TRBJ2-1, is NAGVMQNPRHLVRRRGQEARLRCSPMKGHSHVYWYRQLPEEGLKFMVYLQKENIIDESGMPKERFSAEFPKEGPSILRIQQVVRGDSAAYFCASSPPRGTRFFYEQFFGPGTRLTVL.

This rearrangement joins TRBV5-6 to TRBJ1-2, with TRBD1 matching over 7 bases. Germline V gene sequence: CDR1 SGHDT, CDR2 YYEEEE. The CDR3 extends over 16 amino acids. With 0 bases clipped from V and 6 bases from J, the junction kept 11 bases outside the gene matches. The CDR3 loop is CASSLAGWTGSHGYTF. DNA for the CDR3: TGTGCCAGCAGCTTGGCCGGCTGGACAGGCAGCCATGGCTACACCTTC.

This clone appeared a few times. The rearrangement uses TRBV4-2 and TRBJ2-1, with 7 bases aligning to TRBD1. CDR1 is LGHNA, CDR2 YNFKEQ, per germline. This CDR3 has 17 amino acids. The J segment lost 4 bases and the V segment lost 0 bases, leaving 9 bases of the junction unmatched. CDR3 in DNA: TGTGCCAGCAGCCAAGATATAGGAGACAGGGCTTACAATGAGCAGTTCTTC. Protein sequence: CASSQDIGDRAYNEQFF.

This chain connects TRBV7-2 to TRBJ1-1; D is unclear. The CDR3 covers 12 residues. Between the trimmed V and J ends, which lost 5 bases and 4 bases, there was a span of 8 bases. Germline V gene sequence: CDR1 SGHTA, CDR2 FQGNSA. The CDR3 nucleotides read TGTGCCAGCAGCCGAGGAGGCACTGAAGCTTTCTTT. Protein sequence: CASSRGGTEAFF. The variable domain in full, with the rest retrieved from reference TRBV7-2 and TRBJ1-1, is GAGVSQSPSNKVTEKGKDVELRCDPISGHTALYWYRQSLGQGLEFLIYFQGNSAPDKSGLPSDRFSAERTGGSVSTLTIQRTQQEDSAVYLCASSRGGTEAFFGQGTRLTVV.

This sequence joins TRBV9 and TRBJ1-5; unclear D gene. Trimming stripped 0 bases from V and 3 bases from J, with 10 bases between. Germline assignment: CDR1 SGDLS and CDR2 YYNGEE. The CDR3 has 15 residues. CDR3 DNA: TGTGCCAGCAGCGTAGCCGGGTCGCCCAATCAGCCCCAGCATTTT. Translated: CASSVAGSPNQPQHF.